The 25 T cell receptor beta chains below come from one sample, sequenced in a study of shared clonotypes between healthy human individuals. TCRdb's table, derived via immunoSEQ multiplex PCR, lists solely in-frame clones and lacks some. The profile shows over a million clones, about 84% of them singletons. Sequenced: memory CD4+ T cells from PBMCs. This sample's subset: CD45RA-negative fraction. The origin of the receptors is a man aged 18 to 30 in good health. Some clones in this sample may be carry-over from other donors' samples.

In its sample, this clone was seen a few times. V and J are TRBV5-6 and TRBJ2-1; the match to TRBD2 covers 7 bases. Per germline, CDR1 SGHDT and CDR2 YYEEEE. The CDR3 sequence is 17 residues long. Trimming took 4 bases from V and 5 from J; bases not matched to a gene: 15. The CDR3 DNA follows: TGTGCCAGCAGCGTGAACCCCCGACTAGCAGATCACAATGAGCAGTTCTTC. It is translated as CASSVNPRLADHNEQFF. The entire variable domain, with the rest obtained from reference TRBV5-6 and TRBJ2-1, is as follows: DAGVTQSPTHLIKTRGQQVTLRCSPKSGHDTVSWYQQALGQGPQFIFQYYEEEERQRGNFPDRFSGHQFPNYSSELNVNALLLGDSALYLCASSVNPRLADHNEQFFGPGTRLTVL.

The rearrangement links TRBV4-1 to TRBJ1-5; maybe TRBD1 (6 bases). The length of the CDR3 is 17 residues. Germline assignment: CDR1 MGHRA and CDR2 YSYEKL. Between the trimmed V and J ends, which lost 1 base and 4 bases, there was a span of 17 bases. The CDR3 reads CASSQGVRQGSNQPQHF. In nucleotides, the CDR3 is TGCGCCAGCAGCCAAGGTGTAAGGCAGGGGTCAAATCAGCCCCAGCATTTT.

The CDR3 DNA is TGTGCCAGCAGTTACGGTGGGTCCAATCAGCCCCAGCATTTT. Amino acids: CASSYGGSNQPQHF. The V call is TRBV28, the J call TRBJ1-5; no reliable D call. Trimming took 4 bases from V and 3 from J, leaving 10 bases between them. The CDR3 has 14 residues. Germline V gene data show CDR1 as MDHEN and CDR2 as SYDVKM.

This clone was counted a single time. The chain employs TRBV9 and TRBJ2-1, with TRBD2 as a possible D gene (5 bases). The germline CDR1 and CDR2 sequences are SGDLS and YYNGEE. The CDR3 length is 15 residues. V lost 0 bases to trimming and J lost 2 bases, with 9 bases between them. CDR3 amino acids: CASSVEEGTYNEQFF. The CDR3 DNA reads TGTGCCAGCAGCGTAGAAGAGGGAACCTACAATGAGCAGTTCTTC.

Only a few counts were recorded for this clone. This sequence joins TRBV7-8 and TRBJ1-1; D not certain. From germline, CDR1 is SGHVS and CDR2 FQNEAQ. The CDR3 is 13 residues long. The V end lost 5 bases, the J end lost 2 bases, and 9 bases lay between the germline ends. CDR3 sequence: CASSPGLNTEAFF. As DNA, the CDR3 is TGTGCCAGCAGCCCGGGTCTAAACACTGAAGCTTTCTTT.

This clone came up once. The chain employs TRBV7-2 and TRBJ2-2; 8 positions agree with TRBD1. The CDR3 is 15 residues long. After removal of 4 bases from V and 5 bases from J, the junction contained 6 bases not matched to a gene. Germline V gives CDR1 SGHTA, CDR2 FQGNSA. Here the CDR3 reads CASSSGGQVTGELFF. The CDR3 DNA is TGTGCCAGCAGCTCAGGGGGACAGGTGACCGGGGAGCTGTTTTTT.

The rearrangement joins TRBV4-1 to TRBJ1-4; TRBD1 agrees at 8 bases. This CDR3 contains 16 residues. Germline CDR1 reads MGHRA; CDR2 reads YSYEKL. V shed 3 bases, J shed 6 bases, and the junction held 9 bases outside the gene matches. The CDR3 loop reads CASSQHRGGRDEKLFF. Written as DNA, the CDR3 is TGCGCCAGCAGCCAGCACAGGGGGGGGCGGGATGAAAAACTGTTTTTT.

This chain connects TRBV7-2 to TRBJ1-5; maybe TRBD1 (6 bases). Germline CDR1 SGHTA, CDR2 FQGNSA. The CDR3 sequence is 15 residues long. Trimming took off 4 bases at V and 5 bases at J, with 15 bases between the two ends. The CDR3 DNA sequence: TGTGCCAGCAGCTCGGGCCTCAGGGGACATCAGCCCCAGCATTTT. It encodes CASSSGLRGHQPQHF.

This chain links TRBV4-3 with TRBJ2-5, with a tentative D call TRBD1 (6 bases). Trimming took 2 bases from V and 5 from J, leaving 21 bases between them. Germline lookup yields CDR1 LGHNA and CDR2 YSLEER. CDR3 length: 17 residues. The CDR3, as DNA: TGCGCCAGCAGCCAATTAGCCCAGGGGACGGGTTTGGAGACCCAGTACTTC. Translated, it gives CASSQLAQGTGLETQYF.

The genes are TRBV29-1 and TRBJ2-2; 8 nucleotides match TRBD1. In germline, CDR1 is SQVTM, CDR2 ANQGSEA. V dropped 5 bases and J dropped 3; count of bases not matched to a gene: 5. The CDR3 length is 14 residues. The CDR3 DNA reads as TGCAGCGTTCGTAAACAGGGGGACACCGGGGAGCTGTTTTTT. Its translation: CSVRKQGDTGELFF.

The chain carries TRBV9 and TRBJ2-3; D remains unclear. V gave up 4 bases and J gave up 0 bases, with 12 bases separating them. This CDR3 has 15 residues. CDR1 and CDR2 (germline): SGDLS, YYNGEE. The CDR3 DNA is TGTGCCAGCAGCCCCCGGCCGGCGAGCACAGATACGCAGTATTTT. Protein: CASSPRPASTDTQYF.

The chain couples TRBV11-2 to TRBJ1-1, with D unresolved. This CDR3 spans 14 amino acids. V lost 2 bases and J lost 1, with 8 bases in between. Germline V gene sequence: CDR1 SGHAT, CDR2 FQNNGV. Here the CDR3 DNA reads TGTGCCAGCAGCTTATTGCAGGCGAACACTGAAGCTTTCTTT. Its translation is CASSLLQANTEAFF.

This clone has a single count. The V gene is TRBV7-2, the J gene TRBJ2-3; D might be TRBD1 or TRBD2, each matching 5 bases. CDR3 length: 16 amino acids. The germline V gene encodes CDR1 SGHTA and CDR2 FQGNSA. Trimming left V 7 bases short and J 0 bases short, with 17 bases between. CDR3 nucleotides: TGTGCCAGCAACCCTCGGGGCGTGACTAGCACAGATACGCAGTATTTT. Encoded protein: CASNPRGVTSTDTQYF.

The CDR3 loop is CASSATSGVETQYF. The CDR3 bases are TGTGCCAGCAGCGCGACTAGCGGGGTAGAGACCCAGTACTTC. The V gene is TRBV7-6, the J gene TRBJ2-5; TRBD2 matches at 11 bases. CDR3 length equals 14 residues. CDR1 SGHVS and CDR2 FNYEAQ come from the germline V gene. V lost 5 bases to trimming and J lost 4 bases; unmatched junction nucleotides: 3.

The chain recombines TRBV7-3 with TRBJ2-1; TRBD2 is a possible D gene (5 bases). The CDR3 covers 17 residues. Between the trimmed V and J ends, which lost 2 bases and 4 bases, there was a span of 18 bases. Germline V gene lookup returns CDR1 SGHTA and CDR2 FQGTGA. The CDR3 sequence: CASSLEPPGIGYNEQFF. The CDR3 region has the DNA TGTGCCAGCAGCTTAGAACCCCCGGGGATCGGATACAATGAGCAGTTCTTC.

This clone was recorded a few times. The gene calls are TRBV4-2 and TRBJ1-1; D call uncertain. Per germline, CDR1 LGHNA and CDR2 YNFKEQ. The CDR3 runs to 14 residues. Trimming pared 3 bases from V and 1 base from J, leaving 9 bases between. The CDR3 DNA is TGTGCCAGCAGCCATGCGGGCCGGAACACTGAAGCTTTCTTT. Amino acids: CASSHAGRNTEAFF.

V and J are TRBV30 and TRBJ1-6; 10 bases agree with TRBD1. The CDR3 is 14 residues long. With 3 bases clipped from V and 9 bases from J, the junction kept 5 bases outside the gene matches. CDR1 and CDR2 from the germline V gene are GTSNPN and SVGIG (reference sequence). The CDR3 region is CAWSGDRGVSPLHF. The CDR3 DNA sequence: TGTGCCTGGAGCGGGGACAGGGGAGTTTCACCCCTCCACTTT.

This chain links TRBV27 with TRBJ1-2; D is ambiguous. CDR1 MNHEY and CDR2 SMNVEV come from the germline V gene (reference sequence). The ends were cut back, 0 bases at V and 4 bases at J, with 6 bases in the middle. This CDR3 comprises 13 residues. Here the CDR3 DNA reads TGTGCCAGCAGTTTATCGGCGGCCTATGGCTACACCTTC. The encoded protein is CASSLSAAYGYTF.

The V gene is TRBV7-8, the J gene TRBJ1-1, with a possible D match to TRBD1 (6 bases). CDR1 SGHVS and CDR2 FQNEAQ come from the germline V gene. Trimming shortened V by 5 bases and J by 4 bases, and 20 bases separated the two germline ends. The CDR3 runs 16 residues. The CDR3 sequence is CASSPREGVAGTEAFF. The CDR3 DNA sequence: TGTGCCAGCAGCCCCAGGGAGGGGGTGGCCGGCACTGAAGCTTTCTTT.

Turning to this clone: One end of the junction varies from germline; a read error may be responsible. The CDR3 is CASSFGNF. The CDR3 DNA follows: TGTGCCAGCAGTTTCGGTAACTTT. The chain combines TRBV28 with TRBJ1-1; D call uncertain. From germline, CDR1 is MDHEN and CDR2 SYDVKM. CDR3 length: 8 residues.

The genes are TRBV7-2 and TRBJ1-2, with unresolved D. The CDR3 runs to 15 residues. CDR1 and CDR2 (germline): SGHTA, FQGNSA. The ends were cut back, 5 bases at V and 7 bases at J, with 20 bases in the middle. CDR3 in DNA: TGTGCCAGCAGCCCAGCGTTAACGGGTGGTCGTGGCTACACCTTC. Translating gives CASSPALTGGRGYTF.

This clone was detected once. The CDR3 bases are TGTGCCAGCAGCCACTCTAAGGCCTACGAGCAGTACTTC. Translation gives CASSHSKAYEQYF. The V and J genes are TRBV11-1 and TRBJ2-7; the D is unclear. V was cut by 5 bases and J by 2 bases, with 10 bases left in between. CDR1 is SGHAT, CDR2 FQDESV, per germline (reference sequence). The CDR3 sequence is 13 residues long.

J is TRBJ2-2 and V is TRBV2; D possibly corresponds to TRBD2 (6 bases). CDR3 length equals 13 residues. Germline V gene sequence: CDR1 SNHLY, CDR2 FYNNEI. Between the trimmed V and J ends, which lost 6 bases and 4 bases, there was a span of 9 bases. CDR3 in amino acids: CASRAGRTGELFF. The CDR3 region has the DNA TGTGCCAGCAGGGCGGGGCGCACCGGGGAGCTGTTTTTT.

This clone has a single count. The genes are TRBV5-4 and TRBJ2-1, with TRBD2 as a possible D gene (5 bases). V dropped 0 bases and J dropped 3 bases, with 10 bases sitting between them. From germline, CDR1 is SGHNT and CDR2 YYREEE (reference sequence). The CDR3 consists of 15 residues. As DNA, the CDR3 is TGTGCCAGCAGCTTGGGCGTTGCGGGCTACAATGAGCAGTTCTTC. This sequence encodes CASSLGVAGYNEQFF.

This clone was seen a handful of times. V gene TRBV25-1 combines with J gene TRBJ1-1; the D is unclear. V lost 6 bases and J 3 bases, leaving 5 bases between the germline ends. Germline V lookup: CDR1 MGHDK, CDR2 SYGVNS. The CDR3 covers 11 residues. The CDR3 reads CASRVDTEAFF. The DNA for the CDR3 is TGTGCCAGCAGGGTGGACACTGAAGCTTTCTTT.